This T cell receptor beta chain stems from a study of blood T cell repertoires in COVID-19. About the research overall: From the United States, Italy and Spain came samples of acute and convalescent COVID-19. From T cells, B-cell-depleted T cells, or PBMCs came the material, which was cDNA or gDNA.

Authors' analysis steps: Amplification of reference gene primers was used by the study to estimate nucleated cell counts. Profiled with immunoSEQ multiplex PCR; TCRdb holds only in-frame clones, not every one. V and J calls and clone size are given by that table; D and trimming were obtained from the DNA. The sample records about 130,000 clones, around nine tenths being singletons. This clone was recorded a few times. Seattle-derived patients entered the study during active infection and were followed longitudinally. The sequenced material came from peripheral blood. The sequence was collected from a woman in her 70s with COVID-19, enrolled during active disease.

This chain's CDR3 is CASSLGRQGNEKLFF. CDR3 bases: TGTGCCAGCAGCTTAGGAAGACAGGGGAATGAAAAACTGTTTTTT. The gene calls are TRBV7-9 and TRBJ1-4; 8 nucleotides match TRBD1. V shed 1 base and J 5 bases; nucleotides not matched to a gene: 3. CDR1 and CDR2 (germline): SEHNR, FQNEAQ (reference sequence). The CDR3 has 15 amino acids.